The T cell receptor beta chain described here comes from a study of T cell responses to AZD1222 COVID-19 vaccine. Regarding the study as a whole: Females made up more of the donors, who were largely white British, and clonal diversity may have come out too low.

TCRdb's table, derived via immunoSEQ multiplex PCR, lists solely in-frame clones and lacks some. The sample lists around 150,000 clones; 92% were seen once. The length of the CDR3 is 16 residues. V was trimmed by 7 bases and J by 1 base, leaving 19 bases between them. Germline CDR1 MNHEY, CDR2 SMNVEV (reference sequence). Remarks on this clone: Its cognate antigen is unknown.

Sequenced material: peripheral blood, taken 28 days after the second AZD1222 dose. J is TRBJ2-5 and V is TRBV27, with no clear D. The receptor was derived from an adult who received the AZD1222 COVID-19 vaccine. CDR3 in DNA: TGTGCCAGCAAAAAATACCCGGGCCTCCCCCAAGAGACCCAGTACTTC. It codes for CASKKYPGLPQETQYF.